The 20 T cell receptor beta chains presented below share a single source sample, sequenced in a study of blood T cell repertoires in COVID-19. Repertoires were generated with immunoSEQ multiplex PCR, while TCRdb's copy carries only in-frame clones and drops some. The repertoire holds under 200,000 clones, with about 85% as singletons. The source material was peripheral blood. The source is a man in his 60s with COVID-19, enrolled during active disease.

V is TRBV30 and J is TRBJ2-7; TRBD2 is a possible D gene (6 bases). The V and J ends lost 2 bases and 3 bases respectively, with 8 bases between them. This CDR3 is 12 amino acids long. Germline CDR1 reads GTSNPN; CDR2 reads SVGIG (reference sequence). The CDR3 bases are TGTGCCTGGAGTTACGGGGGCTACGAGCAGTACTTC. It is translated as CAWSYGGYEQYF.

The chain carries TRBV19 and TRBJ1-5; the D is unclear. CDR1 and CDR2 (germline): LNHDA, SQIVND (reference sequence). The CDR3 extends over 13 amino acids. The V and J ends lost 7 bases and 3 bases respectively, with 10 bases between them. CDR3 amino acids: CASTVSLNQPQHF. The CDR3 nucleotides are TGTGCCAGTACAGTATCCCTCAATCAGCCCCAGCATTTT.

The chain links TRBV4-2 to TRBJ2-1, with TRBD2 identical over 9 bases. Germline V gives CDR1 LGHNA, CDR2 YNFKEQ. V dropped 4 bases and J dropped 6; count of bases not matched to a gene: 7. This CDR3 is 15 amino acids long. The CDR3 reads CASSPRGAGGNEQFF. DNA for the CDR3: TGTGCCAGCAGCCCCCGAGGAGCGGGAGGCAATGAGCAGTTCTTC.

V usage is TRBV6-5 and J usage is TRBJ2-7, with D possibly TRBD1 on 5 matching bases. V was cut by 5 bases and J by 1 base, with 9 bases left in between. Germline V gene sequence: CDR1 MNHEY, CDR2 SVGAGI. This CDR3 has 13 amino acids. CDR3: CASSRDRSYEQYF. CDR3 in DNA: TGTGCCAGCAGTCGAGACAGATCCTACGAGCAGTACTTC.

This chain links TRBV27 with TRBJ1-6; tentative D call: TRBD1 (5 bases). CDR1 is MNHEY and CDR2 is SMNVEV in the germline V gene (reference sequence). The germline V and J ends were trimmed by 3 bases and 5 bases, with 8 bases remaining between them. This CDR3 spans 14 amino acids. As DNA, the CDR3 is TGTGCCAGCAGTTTTTGGGGCAATAATTCACCCCTCCACTTT. Its protein is CASSFWGNNSPLHF.

The chain is built from TRBV19 and TRBJ1-5; D unclear. V was shortened by 6 bases and J by 7 bases, with 10 bases between the two germline ends. This CDR3 comprises 12 residues. In germline, CDR1 is LNHDA, CDR2 SQIVND (reference sequence). The CDR3: CASSPTYQPQHF. The DNA of the CDR3 is TGTGCCAGTAGCCCTACTTACCAGCCCCAGCATTTT. Full variable domain (outside the CDR3, taken from reference TRBV19 and TRBJ1-5): DGGITQSPKYLFRKEGQNVTLSCEQNLNHDAMYWYRQDPGQGLRLIYYSQIVNDFQKGDIAEGYSVSREKKESFPLTVTSAQKNPTAFYLCASSPTYQPQHFGDGTRLSIL.

This clone was observed once. The gene calls are TRBV3-1 (or the pseudogene TRBV3-2) and TRBJ1-1; no clear D. The CDR3 spans 14 residues. Germline lookup yields CDR1 LGHDT and CDR2 YNNKEL (reference sequence). With 1 base removed from V and 3 bases from J, the gap between germline ends came to 9 bases. The CDR3 DNA follows: TGTGCCAGCAGCCAAGGAAACAGCCACACTGAAGCTTTCTTT. This encodes CASSQGNSHTEAFF.

J is TRBJ2-7 and V is TRBV28; D call uncertain. V gave up 2 bases and J gave up 2 bases, with 10 bases separating them. Germline V gene sequence: CDR1 MDHEN, CDR2 SYDVKM. CDR3 length: 14 amino acids. The DNA of the CDR3 is TGTGCCAGCAGTTTACTAAGCGAGACCTACGAGCAGTACTTC. Protein: CASSLLSETYEQYF. The complete variable domain, with remaining parts taken from reference TRBV28 and TRBJ2-7, reads DVKVTQSSRYLVKRTGEKVFLECVQDMDHENMFWYRQDPGLGLRLIYFSYDVKMKEKGDIPEGYSVSREKKERFSLILESASTNQTSMYLCASSLLSETYEQYFGPGTRLTVT.

The chain has TRBV2 and TRBJ1-1; D possibly corresponds to TRBD1 (6 bases). The CDR3 contains 13 residues. The ends were cut back, 8 bases at V and 1 base at J, with 11 bases in the middle. The germline V gene encodes CDR1 SNHLY and CDR2 FYNNEI. The chain's CDR3 is CASVRDKNTEAFF. The CDR3 DNA sequence: TGTGCCAGCGTACGGGACAAGAACACTGAAGCTTTCTTT.

V and J are TRBV4-3 and TRBJ2-7; a weak D match, TRBD1 (6 bases). Trimming left V 7 bases short and J 7 bases short, with 17 bases between. The CDR3 extends over 13 amino acids. Germline V CDR1 and CDR2: LGHNA, YSLEER. Here the CDR3 reads CASKWGRQGEQYF. DNA of the CDR3: TGCGCCAGCAAGTGGGGGCGCCAAGGGGAGCAGTACTTC.

The V call is TRBV5-1, the J call TRBJ2-2; 10 positions match TRBD1. CDR1 and CDR2 from the germline V gene are SGHRS and YFSETQ. The junction had 5 bases not matched to a gene; V was cut back by 4 bases and J by 5 bases. The CDR3 spans 15 residues. Written as DNA, the CDR3 is TGCGCCAGCAGCGTCCGGGACAGGGGTACCGGGGAGCTGTTTTTT. This translates into CASSVRDRGTGELFF.

This clone was seen a few times. The chain combines TRBV19 with TRBJ1-2, with 7 bases that match TRBD1. V lost 4 bases, J lost 4 bases, and 9 bases stayed unmatched. This CDR3 is 15 amino acids long. Germline CDR1 LNHDA, CDR2 SQIVND (reference sequence). This chain's CDR3 is CASSNQGVKGYGYTF. For the CDR3, the DNA is TGTGCCAGTAGTAATCAGGGGGTAAAGGGCTATGGCTACACCTTC.

This clone was observed a single time. The rearrangement uses TRBV27 and TRBJ1-2, with 9 bases identical to TRBD1. V lost 10 bases to trimming and J lost 5 bases; unmatched junction nucleotides: 14. CDR3 length: 15 residues. CDR1 is MNHEY and CDR2 is SMNVEV in the germline V gene (reference sequence). CDR3 DNA sequence: TGTGCCACCACCTCTTCGGGACAGGGCGTATATGGCTACACCTTC. Translated: CATTSSGQGVYGYTF.

This clone was observed a handful of times. V is TRBV30 and J is TRBJ1-2, with D possibly TRBD1 on 6 matching bases. The germline V gene encodes CDR1 GTSNPN and CDR2 SVGIG (reference sequence). V gave up 0 bases and J gave up 8 bases, with 13 bases separating them. The CDR3 contains 13 residues. CDR3 nucleotides: TGTGCCTGGAGTGTAGGGGGAGGGGACGGCTACACCTTC. It specifies CAWSVGGGDGYTF.

The chain employs TRBV6-5 and TRBJ2-5, with TRBD1 as a possible D gene (5 bases). V was cut by 6 bases and J by 7 bases, with 18 bases left in between. The CDR3 totals 14 residues. The V gene's germline CDR1 is MNHEY and CDR2 SVGAGI. The DNA for the CDR3 is TGTGCCAGCAGAGACTTACAGGCGTTCTGGACCCAGTACTTC. Residues: CASRDLQAFWTQYF.

The chain recombines TRBV5-1 with TRBJ2-1; 10 bases match TRBD2. CDR1 is SGHRS and CDR2 is YFSETQ in the germline V gene. There are 16 residues in the CDR3. V lost 1 base, J lost 4 bases, and 5 bases stayed unmatched. This chain's CDR3 is CASSLLGTSAYNEQFF. In DNA form, the CDR3 reads TGCGCCAGCAGCTTGCTTGGGACTAGCGCATACAATGAGCAGTTCTTC.

The chain joins TRBV3-1 (or the pseudogene TRBV3-2) to TRBJ2-1, with 13 bases aligning to TRBD2. CDR1 and CDR2 from the germline V gene are LGHDT and YNNKEL (reference sequence). The ends lost 3 bases at V and 10 bases at J; junction bases unmatched: 3. The CDR3 is 14 amino acids. CDR3 bases: TGTGCCAGCAGCCACGGACTAGCGGGAGACGAGCAGTTCTTC. Translation: CASSHGLAGDEQFF.

This clone was seen only a few times. V usage is TRBV10-3 and J usage is TRBJ1-6; TRBD1 is a possible D gene (6 bases). Germline values: CDR1 ENHRY, CDR2 SYGVKD. Deletions cut 6 bases from V and 5 bases from J, with 14 bases between. The CDR3 runs 15 residues. The CDR3 loop reads CAIRTGQQDNSPLHF. In DNA form, the CDR3 reads TGTGCCATCAGGACGGGACAACAGGATAATTCACCCCTCCACTTT.

The gene calls are TRBV6-6 and TRBJ1-2, with 11 bases that match TRBD1. With V trimmed by 5 bases and J by 3 bases, 11 bases remained unmatched. The V gene's germline CDR1 is MNHNY and CDR2 SVGAGI (reference sequence). This CDR3 has 17 amino acids. The CDR3 spells CASSPEGTGGIYYGYTF. DNA of the CDR3: TGTGCCAGCAGTCCGGAGGGGACAGGGGGGATTTACTATGGCTACACCTTC.

The chain joins TRBV4-3 to TRBJ2-1; 11 nucleotides agree with TRBD1. The germline gives CDR1 LGHNA, CDR2 YSLEER. V lost 0 bases and J lost 6; bases outside the gene matches: 4. The CDR3 is 16 residues long. The CDR3 reads CASSQEIGTGGNEQFF. Here the CDR3 DNA reads TGCGCCAGCAGCCAAGAAATCGGGACAGGGGGCAATGAGCAGTTCTTC.